This TCR beta chain appears in the sequencing data of a study of control samples from healthy donors and cancer patients. Sequencing used immunoSEQ multiplex PCR; TCRdb keeps in-frame clones, though not all of them. The sample holds about 220,000 clones, about 95% seen once. Trimming removed 1 base from V and 7 bases from J; junction bases left unmatched: 19. The CDR3 sequence is 19 residues long. Germline CDR1 and CDR2: SGHKS and YYEKEE (reference sequence). This clone showed up just a few times. The chain employs TRBV5-5 and TRBJ1-3, with 8 bases fitting TRBD1. The clonotype was recovered from a man aged 50 to 59 in good health. The sample comprised blood. CDR3 region: CASSLTPLTSGGAGNTIYF. The CDR3 nucleotides read TGTGCCAGCAGCTTGACGCCCTTGACCTCAGGGGGCGCCGGCAACACCATATATTTT.